The sequence of this TCR beta chain was determined in a study of blood T cell repertoires in COVID-19. For the study at large: Samples of COVID-19 (acute and convalescent) were obtained from the United States, Italy and Spain.

While infection was still active, Seattle patients were enrolled and then followed longitudinally. Original analysis: Nucleated cell counts were estimated from reference gene primer amplification. Using immunoSEQ multiplex PCR, the repertoire was profiled, and TCRdb retains in-frame clones only, with some absent. V and J calls plus clone size are reproduced from that table; the DNA served to infer D and trimming. The table includes about 180,000 clones, 85% to 90% detected once. Per the germline V gene, CDR1 is SNHLY and CDR2 is FYNNEI. Trimming removed 5 bases from V and 8 bases from J; junction bases left unmatched: 7. The CDR3 length is 14 residues.

This sequence joins TRBV2 and TRBJ2-1; 9 bases match TRBD1. The TCR comes from a woman in her seventies with COVID-19, enrolled during active disease. The sample consisted of peripheral blood. The chain's CDR3 is CASSPGTGSYEQFF. CDR3 DNA sequence: TGTGCCAGCAGTCCCGGGACAGGGTCCTATGAGCAGTTCTTC.